The clone carrying this T cell receptor (beta chain) was recorded at least ten times. This record belongs to a study of T cells in Graves' hyperthyroidism and ophthalmopathy. Amplified TCR beta CDR3 regions came from RNA transcripts. The TCR CDR3 was amplified in a first-round RT-PCR using the HTBI primer set. A single record per CDR3 protein comes from TCRdb applying MiXCR to the multiplex PCR reads. This table holds hundreds of thousands of distinct CDR3 sequences, less than 25% found once. V was pared by 4 bases and J by 11 bases, with 14 bases of the junction left unmatched. This CDR3 is 15 amino acids long. The germline V gene encodes CDR1 SGHTA and CDR2 FQGNSA.

V gene TRBV7-2 combines with J gene TRBJ2-1; 7 positions agree with TRBD2. The sample comprised blood. The sequence was obtained from a man aged 25-45 years with Graves' ophthalmopathy. The CDR3, as DNA: TGTGCCAGCAGCTCGGACCGGCGGGAGAGGGGTCAGCAGTTCTTC. Translation: CASSSDRRERGQQFF.